The 31 T cell receptor beta chains below come from one sample, sequenced in a study of glioma-infiltrating T cells. Using RNA template, CDR3s of TCR alpha and beta were amplified with iRepertoire arm-PCR. MiXCR was run by TCRdb on the multiplex PCR reads, yielding one entry per CDR3 protein. The sample records under 6,500 distinct CDR3 sequences, roughly 47% being singletons. Sequenced: glioma tissue, nonneoplastic brain tissue, or PBMCs (not recorded which). These receptors were obtained from a human donor with low-grade glioma or glioblastoma, undergoing nonglioma brain surgery, or in good health (not recorded which).

The chain joins TRBV15 to TRBJ1-5; D ambiguous. CDR1 and CDR2 from the germline V gene are LNHNV and YYDKDF (reference sequence). CDR3 size: 12 residues. Trimming removed 5 bases from V and 3 bases from J, with 5 bases in between. CDR3 sequence (DNA): TGTGCCACCAGCGTCCTCAATCAGCCCCAGCATTTT. Translated: CATSVLNQPQHF.

The chain links TRBV6-2 or TRBV6-3 to TRBJ1-5; 8 positions match TRBD1. V trimming: 5 bases; J trimming: 4 bases; junction bases outside the gene matches: 7. Looked up from germline, CDR1 is MNHEY and CDR2 is SVGEGT. The CDR3 has 15 residues. The chain's CDR3 is CASSPDRDLNQPQHF. CDR3 bases: TGTGCCAGCAGTCCGGACAGGGACCTAAATCAGCCCCAGCATTTT.

By share of the sample, this clonotype is medium-sized. The chain joins TRBV20-1 to TRBJ1-5; a weak D match, TRBD1 (5 bases). Germline values: CDR1 DFQATT, CDR2 SNEGSKA (reference sequence). V shed 4 bases and J shed 0 bases, with 13 bases lying between them. The CDR3 covers 15 residues. CDR3 protein: CSATRQLDSNQPQHF. The CDR3 DNA follows: TGCAGTGCTACTAGACAGTTGGATAGCAATCAGCCCCAGCATTTT.

The chain couples TRBV28 to TRBJ1-2; D unresolved. Trimming took 4 bases from V and 5 from J, leaving 8 bases between them. CDR3 length equals 12 residues. The germline CDR1 and CDR2 sequences are MDHEN and SYDVKM. The CDR3, as DNA: TGTGCCAGCAGTTCGACCCTTTATGGCTACACCTTC. Translated: CASSSTLYGYTF.

This clonotype is classed as medium-sized. The chain uses TRBV4-1 and TRBJ1-1, with D unclear. The germline V gene has CDR1 MGHRA and CDR2 YSYEKL. The CDR3 covers 11 residues. Trimming stripped 4 bases from V and 2 bases from J, with 2 bases between. Here the CDR3 reads CASSLNTEAFF. The CDR3 coding sequence is TGCGCCAGCAGCCTAAACACTGAAGCTTTCTTT.

Many counts were recorded for this clonotype. This chain uses TRBV19 with TRBJ1-2; D not certain. The V gene's germline CDR1 is LNHDA and CDR2 SQIVND (reference sequence). The length of the CDR3 is 10 residues. With 5 bases removed from V and 8 bases from J, the gap between germline ends came to 6 bases. The CDR3 DNA reads as TGTGCCAGTAGTCCTACCGGCTACACCTTC. It specifies CASSPTGYTF.

By sample fraction, this clonotype is medium-sized. The rearrangement joins TRBV20-1 to TRBJ2-7, with TRBD1 matching over 11 bases. This CDR3 has 15 amino acids. Trimming cost V 0 bases and J 4 bases; bases outside gene matches: 5. The germline V gene encodes CDR1 DFQATT and CDR2 SNEGSKA (reference sequence). CDR3 in amino acids: CSARDPGQGVYEQYF. CDR3 nucleotides: TGCAGTGCTAGAGATCCGGGACAGGGGGTTTACGAGCAGTACTTC.

The chain has TRBV6-6 and TRBJ2-7; 8 bases align to TRBD1. Germline-derived CDR1 and CDR2 are MNHNY and SVGAGI (reference sequence). This CDR3 is 14 amino acids long. The J segment lost 0 bases and the V segment lost 2 bases, leaving 0 bases of the junction unmatched. This chain's CDR3 is CASSYGQGSYEQYF. In nucleotides, the CDR3 is TGTGCCAGCAGTTACGGACAGGGCTCCTACGAGCAGTACTTC.

About this clonotype: A much larger clone sits a single nucleotide away, making a read error possible. The J gene is TRBJ2-5, the V gene TRBV11-2, with 10 bases identical to TRBD1. V was pared by 5 bases and J by 4 bases, with 4 bases of the junction left unmatched. Germline values: CDR1 SGHAT, CDR2 FQNNGV. The CDR3 has 14 amino acids. The CDR3 protein is CASSLGQGGETQYF. The DNA of the CDR3 is TGTGCCAGCAGCCTCGGACAGGGGGGAGAGACCCAGTACTTC.

This clonotype was counted many times. J is TRBJ2-1 and V is TRBV10-3; 12 bases align to TRBD1. Germline CDR1 reads ENHRY; CDR2 reads SYGVKD. V lost 0 bases, J lost 5 bases, and 2 bases stayed unmatched. CDR3 length: 16 amino acids. CDR3 loop: CAISESGQGADNEQFF. CDR3 coding DNA: TGTGCCATCAGTGAGTCGGGACAGGGGGCCGACAATGAGCAGTTCTTC.

The chain has TRBV28 and TRBJ2-7; TRBD2 matches 10 bases. The CDR3 covers 16 residues. V lost 2 bases and J lost 6; bases outside the gene matches: 10. CDR1 is MDHEN and CDR2 is SYDVKM in the germline V gene. DNA for the CDR3: TGTGCCAGCAGTTTACCCGGAGCGGGGGGGCGCTCCGAGCAGTACTTC. Its protein is CASSLPGAGGRSEQYF.

On this clonotype: A clone one base away is much larger, so this may be a read error. V and J are TRBV27 and TRBJ2-1; TRBD2 aligns across 8 bases. The germline CDR1 and CDR2 sequences are MNHEY and SMNVEV (reference sequence). The CDR3 covers 14 residues. The CDR3, as DNA: TGTGCCAGCAGTATAACTAGCGGCTACAATGGGCAGTTCTTC. The encoded protein is CASSITSGYNGQFF.

This clonotype ranks as medium-sized. V gene TRBV6-6 combines with J gene TRBJ2-2; the match to TRBD1 covers 7 bases. This CDR3 contains 17 residues. With 0 bases clipped from V and 5 bases from J, the junction kept 9 bases outside the gene matches. Germline V gene lookup returns CDR1 MNHNY and CDR2 SVGAGI (reference sequence). The CDR3 region has the DNA TGTGCCAGCAGTTACTCGCGTACAGGGGAGTTGACCGGGGAGCTGTTTTTT. It encodes CASSYSRTGELTGELFF.

J is TRBJ1-4 and V is TRBV6-2 or TRBV6-3; D possibly corresponds to TRBD1 (5 bases). Per the germline V gene, CDR1 is MNHEY and CDR2 is SVGEGT. This CDR3 region has 14 residues. V gave up 5 bases and J gave up 7 bases, with 14 bases separating them. This CDR3 reads CASSEDTRSEKLFF. DNA of the CDR3: TGTGCCAGCAGTGAGGACACGCGAAGTGAAAAACTGTTTTTT.

V gene TRBV4-1 combines with J gene TRBJ2-1; tentatively, D is TRBD1 (6 bases). Between the trimmed V and J ends, which lost 4 bases and 4 bases, there was a span of 14 bases. Looked up from germline, CDR1 is MGHRA and CDR2 is YSYEKL. CDR3 size: 15 residues. CDR3 amino acids: CASSRGRGSYNEQFF. CDR3 DNA: TGCGCCAGCAGCCGCGGAAGGGGGTCTTACAATGAGCAGTTCTTC.

The chain uses TRBV6-6 and TRBJ2-7; D may be TRBD1 (5 bases). Trimming removed 0 bases from V and 0 bases from J, with 18 bases in between. This CDR3 comprises 18 residues. Germline CDR1 reads MNHNY; CDR2 reads SVGAGI (reference sequence). The CDR3 is CASSYSTAPSLGSYEQYF. CDR3 DNA sequence: TGTGCCAGCAGTTACTCGACAGCCCCCTCCCTTGGCTCCTACGAGCAGTACTTC.

V gene TRBV6-2 or TRBV6-3 combines with J gene TRBJ1-2; the match to TRBD1 covers 8 bases. The CDR3 is made up of 18 amino acids. CDR1 and CDR2 (germline): MNHEY, SVGEGT. V shed 2 bases and J 4 bases; nucleotides not matched to a gene: 15. The DNA of the CDR3 is TGTGCCAGCAGTTACCCCGGACAGGGCCATGCCCCTGGCTATGGCTACACCTTC. Residues: CASSYPGQGHAPGYGYTF.

The chain uses TRBV27 and TRBJ2-3; maybe TRBD1 (5 bases). The V and J ends lost 6 bases and 4 bases respectively, with 11 bases between them. Germline assignment: CDR1 MNHEY and CDR2 SMNVEV (reference sequence). CDR3 length equals 13 residues. The DNA of the CDR3 is TGTGCCAGCAGGTCAGGGCAGGCAGATACGCAGTATTTT. This sequence encodes CASRSGQADTQYF.

Relative to its sample, this clonotype is medium-sized (0.01 to 0.1%). J is TRBJ2-7 and V is TRBV7-2; no clear D. Per germline, CDR1 SGHTA and CDR2 FQGNSA. The CDR3 length is 15 residues. V lost 5 bases and J lost 0, with 14 bases in between. CDR3 protein: CASSADKLTSYEQYF. The DNA of the CDR3 is TGTGCCAGCAGCGCCGATAAACTAACCTCCTACGAGCAGTACTTC.

Here the CDR3 DNA reads TGTGCCAGCGGGGCAGCCTATGATGAGCAGTTCTTC. This encodes CASGAAYDEQFF. This chain links TRBV6-6 with TRBJ2-1; maybe TRBD1 (5 bases). The CDR3 runs 12 residues. The germline CDR1 and CDR2 sequences are MNHNY and SVGAGI (reference sequence). V lost 8 bases and J 8 bases, leaving 13 bases between the germline ends.

This clonotype showed up many times. This chain joins TRBV7-2 and TRBJ1-5; 8 bases are a match to TRBD1. Germline values: CDR1 SGHTA, CDR2 FQGNSA. Losses at the gene ends were 4 bases for V and 6 bases for J; bases not matched to a gene: 5. This CDR3 is built from 14 residues. This CDR3 reads CASSSQGGGQPQHF. In DNA, the CDR3 is TGTGCCAGCAGCTCACAGGGGGGCGGTCAGCCCCAGCATTTT.

The chain employs TRBV6-2 or TRBV6-3 and TRBJ2-3; D not certain. The CDR3 is made up of 13 amino acids. CDR1 and CDR2 (germline): MNHEY, SVGEGT. The V end lost 10 bases, the J end lost 0 bases, and 11 bases lay between the germline ends. The CDR3, as DNA: TGTGCCATCCAGGAAACTAGCACAGATACGCAGTATTTT. Encoded protein: CAIQETSTDTQYF.

This clonotype was found a few times. The V call is TRBV30, the J call TRBJ1-6; D unclear. The CDR3 spans 15 residues. Germline CDR1 is GTSNPN and CDR2 is SVGIG (reference sequence). V was pared by 2 bases and J by 5 bases, with 13 bases between. The CDR3 spells CAWSPWPQHNSPLHF. For the CDR3, the DNA is TGTGCCTGGAGTCCCTGGCCACAGCATAATTCACCCCTCCACTTT. Supplemented by reference TRBV30 and TRBJ1-6, the full variable domain reads SQTIHQWPATLVQPVGSPLSLECTVEGTSNPNLYWYRQAAGRGLQLLFYSVGIGQISSEVPQNLSASRPQDRQFILSSKKLLLSDSGFYLCAWSPWPQHNSPLHFGNGTRLTVT.

This clonotype has at least ten counts. The chain links TRBV5-4 to TRBJ2-1; 7 nucleotides align to TRBD2. V was pared by 0 bases and J by 5 bases, with 5 bases of the junction left unmatched. CDR1 SGHNT and CDR2 YYREEE come from the germline V gene (reference sequence). CDR3 length: 15 amino acids. The DNA of the CDR3 is TGTGCCAGCAGCTTGGGCGGGAGCTCAAACAATGAGCAGTTCTTC. This sequence encodes CASSLGGSSNNEQFF.

This clonotype was recorded many times. The gene calls are TRBV2 and TRBJ2-1; a weak D match, TRBD2 (5 bases). V gave up 8 bases and J gave up 4 bases, with 15 bases separating them. The CDR3 runs 14 residues. Germline CDR1 SNHLY, CDR2 FYNNEI. As DNA, the CDR3 is TGTGCCAGCGGCCTAGGCCCGGGATACAATGAGCAGTTCTTC. It translates to CASGLGPGYNEQFF.

Concerning this clonotype: Compared with germline, one end of the junction differs, possibly owing to a read error. The chain combines TRBV7-2 with TRBJ2-3; 8 bases agree with TRBD2. From germline, CDR1 is SGHTA and CDR2 FQGNSA. The CDR3 is 17 amino acids. For the CDR3, the DNA is TGCGCCAGCAGCCACCCCGTTCAGCGGGGGATCACAGATACGCAGTATTTT. Residues: CASSHPVQRGITDTQYF.

This clonotype was observed at least ten times. The V and J genes are TRBV5-1 and TRBJ2-3, with D perhaps being TRBD1 or TRBD2 (6 bases each). Germline CDR1 and CDR2: SGHRS and YFSETQ. The CDR3 spans 16 residues. The V and J ends lost 4 bases and 1 base respectively, with 16 bases between them. The CDR3 loop is CASSLRRGEGTDTQYF. Written as DNA, the CDR3 is TGCGCCAGCAGCCTACGGAGGGGGGAAGGCACAGATACGCAGTATTTT.

This clonotype has a count of ten or more. The rearrangement joins TRBV12-3 or TRBV12-4 to TRBJ1-2, with TRBD1 as a possible D gene (5 bases). V was cut by 3 bases and J by 8 bases, with 10 bases left in between. CDR3 length equals 12 residues. The CDR3 DNA follows: TGTGCCAGCAGTTTCGGGGCCCGGGGCTACACCTTC. Its translation: CASSFGARGYTF.

The chain couples TRBV20-1 to TRBJ2-1, with TRBD2 matching 10 bases. With 0 bases clipped from V and 6 bases from J, the junction kept 8 bases outside the gene matches. The germline gives CDR1 DFQATT, CDR2 SNEGSKA (reference sequence). The CDR3 sequence is 16 residues long. CDR3 in amino acids: CSARDIGTSEPNEQFF. In DNA form, the CDR3 reads TGCAGTGCTAGAGATATTGGGACTAGCGAACCCAATGAGCAGTTCTTC.

This clonotype has a count of ten or more. This rearrangement joins TRBV11-3 to TRBJ2-1; TRBD2 might be the D (6 bases). V lost 5 bases and J 4 bases, leaving 18 bases between the germline ends. From germline, CDR1 is SGHNT and CDR2 YENEEA. The CDR3 is 16 residues long. The CDR3, as DNA: TGTGCCAGCAGCCAAGTAGCGGCCAACCCTTACAATGAGCAGTTCTTC. Protein product: CASSQVAANPYNEQFF.

The table lists this clonotype with many counts. The chain couples TRBV4-1 to TRBJ2-3, with TRBD1 as a possible D gene (5 bases). Germline V gene lookup returns CDR1 MGHRA and CDR2 YSYEKL. The CDR3 runs to 16 residues. The V end was cut by 1 base, the J end by 4 bases, with 15 bases between. This chain's CDR3 is CASSQGEDLGADTQYF. The CDR3 bases are TGCGCCAGCAGCCAAGGTGAAGATTTAGGGGCAGATACGCAGTATTTT.